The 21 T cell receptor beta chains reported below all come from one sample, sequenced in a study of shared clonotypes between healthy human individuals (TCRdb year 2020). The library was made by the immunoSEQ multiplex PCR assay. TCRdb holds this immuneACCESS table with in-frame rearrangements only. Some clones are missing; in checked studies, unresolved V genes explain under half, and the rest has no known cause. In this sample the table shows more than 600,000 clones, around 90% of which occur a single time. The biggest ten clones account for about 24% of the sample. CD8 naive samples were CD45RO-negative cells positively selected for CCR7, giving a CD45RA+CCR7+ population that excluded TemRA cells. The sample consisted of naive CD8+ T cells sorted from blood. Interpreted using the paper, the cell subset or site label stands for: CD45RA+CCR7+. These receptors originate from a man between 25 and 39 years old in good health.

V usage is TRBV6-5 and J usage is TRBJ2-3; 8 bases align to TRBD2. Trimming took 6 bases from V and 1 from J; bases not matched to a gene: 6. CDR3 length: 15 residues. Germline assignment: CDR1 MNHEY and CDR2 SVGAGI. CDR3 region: CASRTGTRRTDTQYF. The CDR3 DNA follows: TGTGCCAGCAGGACCGGGACTAGGCGCACAGATACGCAGTATTTT.

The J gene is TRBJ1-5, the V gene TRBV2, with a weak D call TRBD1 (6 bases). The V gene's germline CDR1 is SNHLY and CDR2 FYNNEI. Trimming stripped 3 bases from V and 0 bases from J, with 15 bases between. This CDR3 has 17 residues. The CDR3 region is CASSESLDSGSNQPQHF. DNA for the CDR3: TGTGCCAGCAGTGAGAGTCTGGACAGCGGTAGCAATCAGCCCCAGCATTTT.

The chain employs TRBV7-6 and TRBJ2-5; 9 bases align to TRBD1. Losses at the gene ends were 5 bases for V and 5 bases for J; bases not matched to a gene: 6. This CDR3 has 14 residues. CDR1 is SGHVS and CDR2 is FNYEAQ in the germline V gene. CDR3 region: CASSPGQGYETQYF. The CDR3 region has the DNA TGTGCCAGCAGCCCGGGACAGGGATACGAGACCCAGTACTTC.

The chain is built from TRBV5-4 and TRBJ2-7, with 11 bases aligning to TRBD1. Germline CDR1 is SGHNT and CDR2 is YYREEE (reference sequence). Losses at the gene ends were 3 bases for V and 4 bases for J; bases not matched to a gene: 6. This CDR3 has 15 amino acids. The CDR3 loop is CASSSPGQGEYEQYF. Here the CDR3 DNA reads TGTGCCAGCAGCTCACCGGGACAGGGGGAATACGAGCAGTACTTC.

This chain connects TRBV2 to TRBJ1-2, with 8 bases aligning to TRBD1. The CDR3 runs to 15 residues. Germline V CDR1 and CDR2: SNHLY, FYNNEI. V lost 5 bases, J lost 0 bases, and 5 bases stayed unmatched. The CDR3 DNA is TGTGCCAGCAGTCAGACAGGGGAGGCTAACTATGGCTACACCTTC. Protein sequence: CASSQTGEANYGYTF.

DNA for the CDR3: TGTGCCAGCAGCTCAACACTTTACCCAGGACCGGGACAGGAGGGCTACGAGCAGTACTTC. Protein product: CASSSTLYPGPGQEGYEQYF. The chain joins TRBV7-6 to TRBJ2-7, with 8 bases aligning to TRBD1. From germline, CDR1 is SGHVS and CDR2 FNYEAQ. The CDR3 spans 20 residues. After removal of 4 bases from V and 3 bases from J, the junction contained 23 bases not matched to a gene.

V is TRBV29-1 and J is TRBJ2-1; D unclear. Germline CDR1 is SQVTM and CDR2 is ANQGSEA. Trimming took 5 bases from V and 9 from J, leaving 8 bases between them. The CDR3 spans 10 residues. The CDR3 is CSVTIFEQFF. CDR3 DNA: TGCAGCGTTACTATTTTTGAGCAGTTCTTC.

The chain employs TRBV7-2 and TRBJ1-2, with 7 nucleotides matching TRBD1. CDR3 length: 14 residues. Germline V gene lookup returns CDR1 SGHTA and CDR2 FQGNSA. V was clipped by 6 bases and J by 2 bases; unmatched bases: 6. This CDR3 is CASRTDRDNYGYTF. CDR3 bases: TGTGCCAGCAGGACCGACAGGGACAACTATGGCTACACCTTC.

The CDR3 DNA sequence: TGTGCCACCAGCAGACAAGACCTTACCCAAGAGACCCAGTACTTC. This encodes CATSRQDLTQETQYF. This chain connects TRBV15 to TRBJ2-5, with no clear D. The V gene's germline CDR1 is LNHNV and CDR2 YYDKDF (reference sequence). The V end lost 2 bases, the J end lost 1 base, and 11 bases lay between the germline ends. This CDR3 spans 15 amino acids.

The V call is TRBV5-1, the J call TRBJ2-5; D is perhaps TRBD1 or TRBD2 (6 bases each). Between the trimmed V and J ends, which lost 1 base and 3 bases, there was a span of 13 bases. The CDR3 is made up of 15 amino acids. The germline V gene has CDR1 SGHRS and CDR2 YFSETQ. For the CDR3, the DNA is TGCGCCAGCAGCTTGTTAGCGAGGGGGGAAGAGACCCAGTACTTC. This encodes CASSLLARGEETQYF.

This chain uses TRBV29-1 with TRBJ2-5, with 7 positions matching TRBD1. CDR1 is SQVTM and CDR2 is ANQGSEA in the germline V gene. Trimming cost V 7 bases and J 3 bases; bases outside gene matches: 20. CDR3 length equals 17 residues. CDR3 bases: TGCAGCGCCCAGACAGGGTTGAAGGACTTGGCCGAAGAGACCCAGTACTTC. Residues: CSAQTGLKDLAEETQYF.

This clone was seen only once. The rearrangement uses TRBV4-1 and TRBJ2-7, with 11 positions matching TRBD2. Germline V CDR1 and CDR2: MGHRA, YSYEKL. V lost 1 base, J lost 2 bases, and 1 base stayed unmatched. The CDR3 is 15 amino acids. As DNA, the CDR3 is TGCGCCAGCAGCCAAGTTAGCGGGAGGGCCTACGAGCAGTACTTC. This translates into CASSQVSGRAYEQYF.

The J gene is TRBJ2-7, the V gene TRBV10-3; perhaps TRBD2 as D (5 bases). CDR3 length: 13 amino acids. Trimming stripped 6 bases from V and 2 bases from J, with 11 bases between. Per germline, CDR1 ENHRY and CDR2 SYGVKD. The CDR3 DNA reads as TGTGCCATCAGGGGAGACTCGACCTACGAGCAGTACTTC. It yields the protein CAIRGDSTYEQYF.

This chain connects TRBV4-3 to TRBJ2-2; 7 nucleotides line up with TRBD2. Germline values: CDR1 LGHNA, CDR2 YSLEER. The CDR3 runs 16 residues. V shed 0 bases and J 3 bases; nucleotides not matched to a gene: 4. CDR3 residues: CASSQDKGLDTGELFF. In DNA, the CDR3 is TGCGCCAGCAGCCAAGATAAAGGACTAGACACCGGGGAGCTGTTTTTT.

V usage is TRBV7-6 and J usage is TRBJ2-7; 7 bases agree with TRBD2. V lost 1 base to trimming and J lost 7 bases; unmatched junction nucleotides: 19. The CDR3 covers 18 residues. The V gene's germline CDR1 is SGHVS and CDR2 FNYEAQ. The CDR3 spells CASSLELLAESYPLEQYF. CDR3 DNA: TGTGCCAGCAGCTTAGAGTTGCTAGCGGAAAGCTATCCCTTGGAGCAGTACTTC.

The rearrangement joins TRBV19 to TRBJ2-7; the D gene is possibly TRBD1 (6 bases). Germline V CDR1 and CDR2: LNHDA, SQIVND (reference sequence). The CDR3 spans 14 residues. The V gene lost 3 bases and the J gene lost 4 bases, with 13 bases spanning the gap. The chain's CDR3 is CASSMKQGGYEQYF. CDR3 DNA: TGTGCCAGTAGTATGAAACAGGGTGGGTACGAGCAGTACTTC.

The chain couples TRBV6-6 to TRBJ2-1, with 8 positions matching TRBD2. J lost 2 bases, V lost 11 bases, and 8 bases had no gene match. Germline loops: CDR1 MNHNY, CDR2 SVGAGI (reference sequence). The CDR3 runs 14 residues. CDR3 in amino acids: CAAGEAGAYNEQFF. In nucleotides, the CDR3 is TGTGCCGCCGGGGAAGCGGGAGCCTACAATGAGCAGTTCTTC.

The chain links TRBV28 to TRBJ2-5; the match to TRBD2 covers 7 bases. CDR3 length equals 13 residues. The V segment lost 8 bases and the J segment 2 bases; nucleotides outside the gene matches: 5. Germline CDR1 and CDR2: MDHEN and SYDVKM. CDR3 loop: CASGGGFQETQYF. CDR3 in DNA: TGTGCCAGCGGGGGGGGTTTTCAAGAGACCCAGTACTTC.

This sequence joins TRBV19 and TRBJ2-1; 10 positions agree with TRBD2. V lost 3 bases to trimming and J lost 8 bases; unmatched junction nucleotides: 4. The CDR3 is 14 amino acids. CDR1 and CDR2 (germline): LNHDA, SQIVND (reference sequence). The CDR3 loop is CASSIPSGRDEQFF. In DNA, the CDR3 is TGTGCCAGTAGTATTCCTAGCGGGAGAGATGAGCAGTTCTTC. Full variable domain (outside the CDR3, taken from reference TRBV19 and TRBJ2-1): DGGITQSPKYLFRKEGQNVTLSCEQNLNHDAMYWYRQDPGQGLRLIYYSQIVNDFQKGDIAEGYSVSREKKESFPLTVTSAQKNPTAFYLCASSIPSGRDEQFFGPGTRLTVL.

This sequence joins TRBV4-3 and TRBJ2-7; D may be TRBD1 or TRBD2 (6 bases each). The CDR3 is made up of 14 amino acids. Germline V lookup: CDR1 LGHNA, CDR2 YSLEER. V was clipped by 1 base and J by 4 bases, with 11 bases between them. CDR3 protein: CASSQGIGGYEQYF. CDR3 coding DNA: TGCGCCAGCAGCCAAGGTATAGGGGGGTACGAGCAGTACTTC.

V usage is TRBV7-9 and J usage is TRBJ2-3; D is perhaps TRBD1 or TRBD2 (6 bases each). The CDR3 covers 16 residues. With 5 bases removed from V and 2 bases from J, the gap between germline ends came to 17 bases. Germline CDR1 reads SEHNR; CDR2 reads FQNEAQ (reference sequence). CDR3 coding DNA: TGTGCCAGCAGCCCCCTGGGGGGCTTAACCACAGATACGCAGTATTTT. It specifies CASSPLGGLTTDTQYF. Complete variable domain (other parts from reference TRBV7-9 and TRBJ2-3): DTGVSQNPRHKITKRGQNVTFRCDPISEHNRLYWYRQTLGQGPEFLTYFQNEAQLEKSRLLSDRFSAERPKGSFSTLEIQRTEQGDSAMYLCASSPLGGLTTDTQYFGPGTRLTVL.